These T cell receptor beta chains were read from a single sample in a study of cytomegalovirus exposure and HLA in healthy donors. Measured with immunoSEQ multiplex PCR; TCRdb has only the in-frame clones, and not every one. The profile shows about 65,000 clones, around 73% of them singletons. Material for sequencing was PBMCs. The receptors derive from a girl under 18 in good health and CMV-seropositive. Both conserved end residues are part of each CDR3. D genes are given only for firm matches.

V: TRBV25-1; D: NA; J: TRBJ1-2; CDR3: CASSEWTRGGYGYTF
V: TRBV20-1; D: NA; J: TRBJ2-7; CDR3: CSLYPSREQYF
V: TRBV28; D: NA; J: TRBJ1-5; CDR3: CASSPLTHRQNQPQHF
V: TRBV18; D: TRBD2; J: TRBJ2-1; CDR3: CASSKTAGVAYNEQFF
V: TRBV30; D: TRBD1; J: TRBJ1-1; CDR3: CAWNPDRGTEAFF
V: TRBV9; D: TRBD1; J: TRBJ1-1; CDR3: CASSGTGAEAFF
V: TRBV30; D: NA; J: TRBJ1-6; CDR3: CAWSVPLSFGSPLHF
V: TRBV6-1; D: TRBD1; J: TRBJ1-2; CDR3: CASSLNRGGGSGYTF
V: TRBV5-1; D: NA; J: TRBJ2-7; CDR3: CASSLEPRGNEQYF
V: TRBV9; D: NA; J: TRBJ1-1; CDR3: CASSGVGRSNTEAFF
V: TRBV11-2; D: TRBD1; J: TRBJ2-2; CDR3: CASSSYRGKDGELFF
V: TRBV7-2; D: NA; J: TRBJ1-1; CDR3: CASSLYRQGNTEAFF
V: TRBV18; D: TRBD1; J: TRBJ2-7; CDR3: CASSPNYRGYEQYF
V: TRBV28; D: TRBD1; J: TRBJ2-5; CDR3: CASSPQQGSRETQYF
V: TRBV4-3; D: NA; J: TRBJ1-3; CDR3: CASSQDVQIIGNTIYF
V: TRBV21-1; D: NA; J: TRBJ2-1; CDR3: CASSLRDDDNEQFF
V: TRBV5-1; D: NA; J: TRBJ1-4; CDR3: CASSLGTGVARRRAEKLFF
V: TRBV7-6; D: TRBD2; J: TRBJ2-7; CDR3: CASSLDPSGETYEQYF
V: TRBV29-1; D: TRBD2; J: TRBJ2-2; CDR3: CSVARLAGKTGELFF
V: TRBV6-1; D: NA; J: TRBJ1-4; CDR3: CASSVGTYFEKLFF
V: TRBV7-8; D: TRBD2; J: TRBJ2-5; CDR3: CASSLVLADWGQETQYF
V: TRBV30; D: TRBD1; J: TRBJ1-6; CDR3: CAWTGQGASPLHF
V: TRBV5-1; D: TRBD1; J: TRBJ2-5; CDR3: CASSSTGAEETQYF
V: TRBV6-5; D: NA; J: TRBJ1-1; CDR3: CASSRGKNTEAFF
V: TRBV25-1; D: NA; J: TRBJ1-2; CDR3: CASTQGGGLGGYTF
V: TRBV10-3; D: TRBD1; J: TRBJ2-7; CDR3: CAISQAKTGVDEQYF
V: TRBV5-4; D: NA; J: TRBJ2-7; CDR3: CASSSSGFSEQYF
V: TRBV2; D: NA; J: TRBJ1-4; CDR3: CASCREGATNEKLFF
V: TRBV27; D: NA; J: TRBJ2-5; CDR3: CASSFLEETQYF
V: TRBV29-1; D: NA; J: TRBJ2-1; CDR3: CSVASGDNEQFF
V: TRBV5-1; D: TRBD1; J: TRBJ1-1; CDR3: CASSTWTGGTEAFF
V: TRBV5-3; D: NA; J: TRBJ1-4; CDR3: CARTRACATNEKLFF
V: TRBV29-1; D: TRBD1; J: TRBJ2-5; CDR3: CSVGSGGVRETQYF
V: TRBV6-6; D: TRBD1; J: TRBJ1-3; CDR3: CASSRDRASGNTIYF
V: TRBV25-1; D: NA; J: TRBJ1-5; CDR3: CASSDPRGGDNQPQHF
V: TRBV14; D: TRBD1; J: TRBJ1-2; CDR3: CASSQAGTGGYGYTF
V: TRBV7-2; D: TRBD1; J: TRBJ2-7; CDR3: CASSPGQPYEQYF
V: TRBV28; D: TRBD1; J: TRBJ1-4; CDR3: CASSGTAPWDEKLFF
V: TRBV29-1; D: NA; J: TRBJ1-1; CDR3: CSVERSQGGSVAFF
V: TRBV11-2; D: TRBD2; J: TRBJ2-5; CDR3: CASSASGQETQYF
V: TRBV4-1; D: NA; J: TRBJ1-5; CDR3: CASSPLDGGYQPQHF
V: TRBV7-9; D: NA; J: TRBJ1-2; CDR3: CASSLAWGAEGYTF
V: TRBV7-9; D: NA; J: TRBJ2-6; CDR3: CASSPQGSGANVLTF
V: TRBV30; D: NA; J: TRBJ2-3; CDR3: CAWSGGVLGTARVTDTQYF
V: TRBV27; D: NA; J: TRBJ1-6; CDR3: CASSLGYGLRPLHF
V: TRBV10-3; D: NA; J: TRBJ1-5; CDR3: CAISVGSNQPQHF
V: TRBV27; D: TRBD1; J: TRBJ2-1; CDR3: CASSPDRDNEQFF
V: TRBV5-6; D: TRBD1; J: TRBJ2-7; CDR3: CASSLYQGADEQYF
V: TRBV4-1; D: TRBD1; J: TRBJ1-5; CDR3: CASSPLPGGQGVNQPQHF
V: TRBV9; D: TRBD1; J: TRBJ1-1; CDR3: CASSAQPSRTGGSAFF
V: TRBV28; D: NA; J: TRBJ1-2; CDR3: CASSLGRGYTF
V: TRBV6-5; D: NA; J: TRBJ1-2; CDR3: CASSYRQPTDGYTF
V: TRBV19; D: NA; J: TRBJ2-7; CDR3: CASTIGPGDYEQYF